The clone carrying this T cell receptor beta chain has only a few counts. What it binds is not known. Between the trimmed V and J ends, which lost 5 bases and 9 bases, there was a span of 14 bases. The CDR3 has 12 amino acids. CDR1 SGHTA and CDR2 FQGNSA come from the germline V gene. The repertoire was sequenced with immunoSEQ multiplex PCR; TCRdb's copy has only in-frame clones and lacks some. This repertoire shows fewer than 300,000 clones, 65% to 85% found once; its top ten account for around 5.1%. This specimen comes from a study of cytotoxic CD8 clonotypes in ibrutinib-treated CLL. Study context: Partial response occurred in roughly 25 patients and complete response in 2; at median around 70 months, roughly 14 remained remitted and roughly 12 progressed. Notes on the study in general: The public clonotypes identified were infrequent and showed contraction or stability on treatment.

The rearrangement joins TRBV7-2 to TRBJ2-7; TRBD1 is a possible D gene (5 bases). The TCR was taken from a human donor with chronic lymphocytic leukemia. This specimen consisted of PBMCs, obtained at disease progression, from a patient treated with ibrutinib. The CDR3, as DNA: TGTGCCAGCAGCCTCCTCAGGGAAGTGCAGTACTTC. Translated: CASSLLREVQYF.